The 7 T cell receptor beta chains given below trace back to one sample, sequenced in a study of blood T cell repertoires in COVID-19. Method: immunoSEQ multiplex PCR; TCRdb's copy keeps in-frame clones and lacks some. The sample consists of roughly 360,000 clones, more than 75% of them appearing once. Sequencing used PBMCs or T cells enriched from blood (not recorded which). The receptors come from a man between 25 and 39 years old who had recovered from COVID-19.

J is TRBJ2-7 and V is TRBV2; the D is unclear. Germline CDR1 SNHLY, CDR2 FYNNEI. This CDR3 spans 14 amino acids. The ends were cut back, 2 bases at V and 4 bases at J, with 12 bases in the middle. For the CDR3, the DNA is TGTGCCAGCAGTGAACAGGCTTCTTCGTACGAGCAGTACTTC. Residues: CASSEQASSYEQYF.

In nucleotides, the CDR3 is TGTGCCAGCAGCTTAGGATCTGGACTAGGGGAGACCCAGTACTTC. It codes for CASSLGSGLGETQYF. The V and J genes are TRBV7-6 and TRBJ2-5, with 7 bases matching TRBD2. Germline CDR1 reads SGHVS; CDR2 reads FNYEAQ. V shed 1 base, J shed 5 bases, and the junction held 7 bases outside the gene matches. This CDR3 has 15 residues.

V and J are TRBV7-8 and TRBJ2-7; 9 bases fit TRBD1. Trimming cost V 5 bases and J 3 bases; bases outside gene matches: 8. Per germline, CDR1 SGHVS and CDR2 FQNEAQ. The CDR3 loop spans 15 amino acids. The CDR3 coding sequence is TGTGCCAGCAGCACACGGACAGGGGTATTCTACGAGCAGTACTTC. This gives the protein CASSTRTGVFYEQYF.

Here the CDR3 DNA reads TGTGCCAGCAGCTCGACAGCTTTCTATGGCTACACCTTC. It specifies CASSSTAFYGYTF. The chain uses TRBV5-4 and TRBJ1-2, with D possibly being TRBD1 (5 bases). Germline-derived CDR1 and CDR2 are SGHNT and YYREEE (reference sequence). The CDR3 covers 13 residues. V lost 3 bases and J 4 bases, leaving 10 bases between the germline ends.

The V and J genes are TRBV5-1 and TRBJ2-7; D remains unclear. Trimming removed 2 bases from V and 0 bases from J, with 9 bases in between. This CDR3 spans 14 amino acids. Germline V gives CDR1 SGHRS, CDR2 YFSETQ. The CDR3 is CASSFLESSYEQYF. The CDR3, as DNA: TGCGCCAGCAGCTTCCTCGAGAGCTCCTACGAGCAGTACTTC.

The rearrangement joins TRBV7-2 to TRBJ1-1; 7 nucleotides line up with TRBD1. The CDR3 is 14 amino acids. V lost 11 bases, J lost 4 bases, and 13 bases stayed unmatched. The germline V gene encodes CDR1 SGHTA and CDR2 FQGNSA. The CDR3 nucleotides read TGTGCCTTCTCGAACGCTAACAGGGGCACTGAAGCTTTCTTT. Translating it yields CAFSNANRGTEAFF.

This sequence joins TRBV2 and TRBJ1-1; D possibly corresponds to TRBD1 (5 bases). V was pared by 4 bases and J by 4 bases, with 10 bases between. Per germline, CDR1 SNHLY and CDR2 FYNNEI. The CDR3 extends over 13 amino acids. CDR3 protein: CASSVGGGTEAFF. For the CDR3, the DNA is TGTGCCAGCAGTGTGGGGGGTGGCACTGAAGCTTTCTTT.